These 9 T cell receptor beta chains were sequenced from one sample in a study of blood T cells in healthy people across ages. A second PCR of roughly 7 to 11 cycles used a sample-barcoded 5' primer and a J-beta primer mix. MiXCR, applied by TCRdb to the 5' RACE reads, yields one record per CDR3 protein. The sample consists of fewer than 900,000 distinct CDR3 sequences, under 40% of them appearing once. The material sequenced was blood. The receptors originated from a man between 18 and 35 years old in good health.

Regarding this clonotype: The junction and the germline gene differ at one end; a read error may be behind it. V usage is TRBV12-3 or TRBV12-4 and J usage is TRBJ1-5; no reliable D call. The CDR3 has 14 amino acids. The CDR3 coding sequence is TGTGCCAGCGGTTTCACCGATAGCAATCAGCCCCAGCATTTT. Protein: CASGFTDSNQPQHF.

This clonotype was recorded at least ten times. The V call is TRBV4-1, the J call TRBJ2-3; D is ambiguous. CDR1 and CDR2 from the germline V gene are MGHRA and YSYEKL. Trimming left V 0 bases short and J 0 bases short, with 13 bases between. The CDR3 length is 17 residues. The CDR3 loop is CASSQERAVTSTDTQYF. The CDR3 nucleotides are TGCGCCAGCAGCCAAGAACGGGCAGTCACTAGCACAGATACGCAGTATTTT.

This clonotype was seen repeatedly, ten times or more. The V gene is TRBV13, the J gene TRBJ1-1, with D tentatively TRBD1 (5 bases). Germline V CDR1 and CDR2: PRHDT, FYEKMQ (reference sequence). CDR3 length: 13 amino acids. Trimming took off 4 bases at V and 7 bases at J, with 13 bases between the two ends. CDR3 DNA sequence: TGTGCCAGCAGCTCCCTTGGGACCCGTGAAGCTTTCTTT. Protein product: CASSSLGTREAFF. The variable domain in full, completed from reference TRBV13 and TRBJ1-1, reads AAGVIQSPRHLIKEKRETATLKCYPIPRHDTVYWYQQGPGQDPQFLISFYEKMQSDKGSIPDRFSAQQFSDYHSELNMSSLELGDSALYFCASSSLGTREAFFGQGTRLTVV.

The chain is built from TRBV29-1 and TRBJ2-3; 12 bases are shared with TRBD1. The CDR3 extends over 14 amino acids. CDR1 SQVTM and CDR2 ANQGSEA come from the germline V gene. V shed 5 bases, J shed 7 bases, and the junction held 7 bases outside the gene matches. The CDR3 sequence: CSVIGDRGLYTQYF. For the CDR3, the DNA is TGCAGCGTTATAGGGGACAGGGGGCTGTATACGCAGTATTTT.

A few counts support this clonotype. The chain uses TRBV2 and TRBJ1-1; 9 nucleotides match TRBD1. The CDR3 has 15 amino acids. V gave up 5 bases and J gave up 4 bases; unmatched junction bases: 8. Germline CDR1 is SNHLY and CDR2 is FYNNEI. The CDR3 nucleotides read TGTGCCAGCAGTTACAGGGGGCAGGGGGGCACTGAAGCTTTCTTT. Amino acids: CASSYRGQGGTEAFF.

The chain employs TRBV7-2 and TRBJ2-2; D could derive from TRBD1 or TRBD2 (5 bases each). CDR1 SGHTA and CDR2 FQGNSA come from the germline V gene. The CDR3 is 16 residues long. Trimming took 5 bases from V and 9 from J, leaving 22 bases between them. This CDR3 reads CASSLNTGAQSRELFF. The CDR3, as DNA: TGTGCCAGCAGCCTCAACACCGGGGCCCAGAGCCGGGAGCTGTTTTTT.

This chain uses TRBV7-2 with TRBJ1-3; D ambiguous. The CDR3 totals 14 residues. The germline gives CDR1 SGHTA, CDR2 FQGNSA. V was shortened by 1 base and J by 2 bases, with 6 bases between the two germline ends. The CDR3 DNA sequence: TGTGCCAGCAGCTTAGTAGCTACTGGAAACACCATATATTTT. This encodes CASSLVATGNTIYF.

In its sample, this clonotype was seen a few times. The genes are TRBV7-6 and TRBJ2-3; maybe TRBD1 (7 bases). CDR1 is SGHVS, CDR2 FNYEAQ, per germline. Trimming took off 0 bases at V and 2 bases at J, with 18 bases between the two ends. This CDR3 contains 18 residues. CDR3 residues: CASSLAMEGAVITDTQYF. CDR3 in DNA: TGTGCCAGCAGCTTAGCAATGGAGGGGGCGGTTATCACAGATACGCAGTATTTT.

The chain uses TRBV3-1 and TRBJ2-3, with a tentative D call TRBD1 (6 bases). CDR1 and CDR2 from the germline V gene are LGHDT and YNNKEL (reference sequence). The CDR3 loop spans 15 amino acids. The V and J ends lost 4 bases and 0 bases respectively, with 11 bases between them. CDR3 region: CASSPIGGSTDTQYF. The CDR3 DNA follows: TGTGCCAGCAGCCCTATAGGGGGAAGCACAGATACGCAGTATTTT.